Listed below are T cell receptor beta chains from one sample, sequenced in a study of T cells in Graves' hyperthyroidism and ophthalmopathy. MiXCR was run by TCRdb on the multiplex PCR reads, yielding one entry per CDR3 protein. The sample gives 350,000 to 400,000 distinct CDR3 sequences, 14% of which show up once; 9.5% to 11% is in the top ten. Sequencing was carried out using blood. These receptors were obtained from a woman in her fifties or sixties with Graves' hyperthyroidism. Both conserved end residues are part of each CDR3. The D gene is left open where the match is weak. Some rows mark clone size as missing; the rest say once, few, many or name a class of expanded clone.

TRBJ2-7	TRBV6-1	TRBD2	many	CASRLAGGSSYEQYF	TGTGCCAGCAGACTAGCGGGAGGGTCCTCCTACGAGCAGTACTTC
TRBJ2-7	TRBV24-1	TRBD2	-	CATSDQILAAISYEQYF	TGTGCCACCAGTGATCAGATACTAGCGGCTATCTCCTACGAGCAGTACTTC
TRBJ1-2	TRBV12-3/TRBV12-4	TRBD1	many	CASSEGQGYGYTF	TGTGCCAGCAGTGAGGGACAGGGATATGGCTACACCTTC
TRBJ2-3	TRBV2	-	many	CASSVGETDTQYF	TGTGCCAGCAGTGTCGGGGAGACAGATACGCAGTATTTT
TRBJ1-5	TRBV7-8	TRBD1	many	CASSWGQAPNQPQHF	TGTGCCAGCAGTTGGGGACAGGCTCCTAATCAGCCCCAGCATTTT
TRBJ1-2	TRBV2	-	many	CASSTGPASGYTF	TGTGCCAGCAGCACGGGACCCGCGAGTGGCTACACCTTC
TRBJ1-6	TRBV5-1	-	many	CASSLARTSPLHF	TGCGCCAGCAGCTTGGCTAGGACATCACCCCTCCACTTT
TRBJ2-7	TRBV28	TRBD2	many	CASSLTIPGLAFYEQYF	TGTGCCAGCAGCCTAACAATCCCGGGACTAGCCTTCTACGAGCAGTACTTC
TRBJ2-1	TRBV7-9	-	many	CASSLGQDYNEQFF	TGTGCCAGCAGCTTAGGACAGGATTACAATGAGCAGTTCTTC
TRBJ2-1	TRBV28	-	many	CASSTPGEGYNEQFF	TGTGCCAGCAGTACGCCAGGGGAGGGATACAATGAGCAGTTCTTC
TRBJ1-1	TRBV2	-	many	CASSEDELMNTEAFF	TGTGCCAGCAGTGAAGATGAGCTAATGAACACTGAAGCTTTCTTT
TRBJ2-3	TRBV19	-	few	CASSIAPPPDTQYF	TGTGCCAGTAGTATCGCCCCCCCCCCAGATACGCAGTATTTT
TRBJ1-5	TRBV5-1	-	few	CASSSGDSNQPQHF	TGCGCCAGCAGCTCAGGGGATAGCAATCAGCCCCAGCATTTT
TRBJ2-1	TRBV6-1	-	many	CASSRGVTGTGNEQFF	TGTGCCAGCAGTCGAGGGGTAACCGGGACGGGGAATGAGCAGTTCTTC
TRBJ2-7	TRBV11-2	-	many	CASSFQGEIDEQYF	TGTGCCAGCAGCTTCCAGGGAGAAATCGACGAGCAGTACTTC
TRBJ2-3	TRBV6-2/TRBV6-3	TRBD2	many	CASSYGGLLTDTQYF	TGTGCCAGCAGTTACGGGGGACTACTCACAGATACGCAGTATTTT
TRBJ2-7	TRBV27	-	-	CASRTLSLGTSSYEQYF	TGTGCCAGCAGGACCCTCAGTTTAGGGACGAGCTCCTACGAGCAGTACTTC
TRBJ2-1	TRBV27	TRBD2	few	CASSPTNDPWGGGGWFF	TGTGCCAGCAGTCCCACTAACGACCCCTGGGGGGGCGGGGGGTGGTTCTTC
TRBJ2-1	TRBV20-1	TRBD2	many	CSALLADSYNEQFF	TGCAGTGCTCTACTAGCGGACTCCTACAATGAGCAGTTCTTC
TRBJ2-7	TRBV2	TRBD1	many	CASSRTGVGEQYF	TGTGCCAGCAGTAGGACAGGGGTAGGCGAGCAGTACTTC
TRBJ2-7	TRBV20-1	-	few	CSASKPSQGVSYEQYF	TGCAGTGCTAGTAAACCCAGCCAAGGGGTCTCCTACGAGCAGTACTTC
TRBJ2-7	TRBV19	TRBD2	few	CASRVTSGRTEQYF	TGTGCCAGTAGGGTCACTAGCGGGAGGACAGAGCAGTACTTC
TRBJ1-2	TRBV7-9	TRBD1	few	CASSLSDRVTYGYTF	TGTGCCAGCAGCTTAAGTGACAGGGTCACCTATGGCTACACCTTC
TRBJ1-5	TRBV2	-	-	CASSARVTGQPQHF	TGTGCCAGCAGTGCCAGGGTTACGGGGCAGCCCCAGCATTTT
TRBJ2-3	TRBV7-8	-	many	CASSFSTVTDTQYF	TGTGCCAGCAGCTTTTCGACAGTTACAGATACGCAGTATTTT
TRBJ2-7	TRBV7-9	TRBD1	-	CASSGRTGGYEQYF	TGTGCCAGCAGCGGCCGGACAGGGGGGTACGAGCAGTACTTC
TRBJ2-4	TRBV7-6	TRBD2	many	CASSSGLAGTSIAKNIQYF	TGTGCCAGCAGCTCCGGACTAGCGGGGACCTCGATAGCCAAAAACATTCAGTACTTC
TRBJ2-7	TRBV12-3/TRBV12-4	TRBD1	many	CASRGQGDSSYEQYF	TGTGCCAGCAGGGGACAGGGGGACAGCTCCTACGAGCAGTACTTC
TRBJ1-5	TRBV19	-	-	CASSTGQGSNQPQHF	TGTGCCAGTAGTACCGGACAAGGTAGCAATCAGCCCCAGCATTTT
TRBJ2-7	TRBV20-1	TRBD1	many	CSASSLGQAAYEQYF	TGCAGTGCTAGCTCCCTCGGACAGGCCGCCTACGAGCAGTACTTC
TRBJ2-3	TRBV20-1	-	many	CSARAPPESTDTQYF	TGCAGTGCTAGAGCCCCCCCCGAGAGCACAGATACGCAGTATTTT
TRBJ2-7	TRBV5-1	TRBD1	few	CASSSNPGQGYEQYF	TGCGCCAGCAGCTCCAACCCGGGACAGGGCTACGAGCAGTACTTC
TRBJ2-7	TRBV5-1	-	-	CASRSGDSYEQYF	TGCGCCAGTAGGAGCGGAGACTCCTACGAGCAGTACTTC
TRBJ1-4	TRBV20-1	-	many	CSAKGEDEKLFF	TGCAGTGCTAAGGGCGAGGATGAAAAACTGTTTTTT
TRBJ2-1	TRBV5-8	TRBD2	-	CASSVHSGSDEQFF	TGTGCCAGCAGCGTCCATAGCGGGAGCGATGAGCAGTTCTTC
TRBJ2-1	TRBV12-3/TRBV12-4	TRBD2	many	CASSLGLAGYNEQFF	TGTGCCAGCAGCTTAGGACTAGCGGGATACAATGAGCAGTTCTTC
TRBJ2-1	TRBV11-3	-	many	CASSRAGSYNEQFF	TGTGCCAGCAGCCGGGCAGGCTCCTACAATGAGCAGTTCTTC
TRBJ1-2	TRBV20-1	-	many	CSAQDSPNYGYTF	TGCAGTGCGCAGGACAGCCCTAACTATGGCTACACCTTC
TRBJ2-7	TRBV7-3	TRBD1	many	CASSRSGTGADEQYF	TGTGCCAGCAGCCGGTCCGGGACAGGAGCGGACGAGCAGTACTTC
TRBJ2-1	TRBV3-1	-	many	CASSQLSSEQFF	TGTGCCAGCAGCCAATTAAGCAGTGAGCAGTTCTTC
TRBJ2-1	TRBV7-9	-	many	CASRRRSRDQFGANEQFF	TGTGCCAGCCGCAGGAGGAGCCGGGACCAGTTTGGGGCCAATGAGCAGTTCTTC
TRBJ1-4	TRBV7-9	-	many	CASSLKGFATNEKLFF	TGTGCCAGCAGCTTAAAGGGTTTTGCAACTAATGAAAAACTGTTTTTT
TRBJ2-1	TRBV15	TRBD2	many	CATSSELAGHNEQFF	TGTGCCACCAGCAGTGAACTAGCGGGACACAATGAGCAGTTCTTC
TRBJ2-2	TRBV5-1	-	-	CASSLELGGLRNTGELFF	TGCGCCAGCAGCTTGGAGTTGGGGGGGCTCCGGAACACCGGGGAGCTGTTTTTT
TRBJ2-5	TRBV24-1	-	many	CATSDFTQTQYF	TGTGCCACCAGTGATTTCACCCAGACCCAGTACTTC
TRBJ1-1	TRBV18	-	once	CTSSPLIVSGGEAFF	TGTACCAGCTCACCACTTATCGTCTCCGGTGGTGAAGCTTTCTTT
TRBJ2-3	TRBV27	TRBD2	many	CASSEMGLAVTDTQYF	TGTGCCAGCAGCGAAATGGGACTAGCAGTTACAGATACGCAGTATTTT
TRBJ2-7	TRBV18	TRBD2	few	CASSPVRTSGSPGEQYF	TGTGCCAGCTCACCCGTCAGGACTAGCGGGAGTCCGGGCGAGCAGTACTTC
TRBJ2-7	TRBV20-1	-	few	CSAATDLTYEQYF	TGCAGTGCCGCGACTGATCTCACCTACGAGCAGTACTTC
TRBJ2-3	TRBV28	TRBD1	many	CASTQGGRVGDTQYF	TGTGCCAGCACCCAAGGGGGCAGGGTGGGGGATACGCAGTATTTT
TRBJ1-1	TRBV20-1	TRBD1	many	CSAREDRPSSTEAFF	TGCAGTGCTAGAGAGGACAGGCCCTCCTCCACTGAAGCTTTCTTT
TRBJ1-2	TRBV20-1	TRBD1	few	CSAPQGVHGYTF	TGCAGTGCTCCACAGGGGGTGCACGGCTACACCTTC
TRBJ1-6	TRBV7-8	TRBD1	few	CASSNGQGSHNSPLHF	TGTGCCAGCAGCAACGGACAGGGAAGTCATAATTCACCCCTCCACTTT
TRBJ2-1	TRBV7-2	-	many	CASSLAGGGNEQFF	TGTGCCAGCAGCTTAGCGGGAGGAGGGAATGAGCAGTTCTTC
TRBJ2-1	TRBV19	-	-	CASSPQGSSYNEQFF	TGTGCCAGTAGTCCTCAGGGTAGCTCCTACAATGAGCAGTTCTTC
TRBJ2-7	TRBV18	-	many	CASSPVEGVHYEQYF	TGTGCCAGCTCACCAGTGGAGGGAGTCCACTACGAGCAGTACTTC
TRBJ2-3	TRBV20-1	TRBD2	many	CSAIGLAGVSDTQYF	TGCAGTGCTATAGGACTAGCGGGAGTGTCAGATACGCAGTATTTT
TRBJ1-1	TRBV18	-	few	CASSPTENTGAFF	TGTGCCAGCTCACCCACAGAGAACACTGGAGCTTTCTTT
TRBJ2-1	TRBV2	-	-	CASSDTPYNEQFF	TGTGCCAGCAGTGACACACCCTACAATGAGCAGTTCTTC